One and the same sample provided the 12 T cell receptor beta chains below, sequenced in a study of blood T cell repertoires in COVID-19. Measured with immunoSEQ multiplex PCR; TCRdb has only the in-frame clones, and not every one. The profile shows about 440,000 clones, roughly nine tenths of them singletons. Sample: PBMCs or T cells enriched from blood (not recorded which). These TCRs come from a young woman with acute COVID-19.

The chain links TRBV29-1 to TRBJ1-2, with D possibly TRBD1 on 5 matching bases. V was clipped by 6 bases and J by 0 bases, with 11 bases between them. The CDR3 is made up of 13 amino acids. Germline-derived CDR1 and CDR2 are SQVTM and ANQGSEA. The CDR3 DNA sequence: TGCAGCGTCCTGTTGACAGCTAACTATGGCTACACCTTC. Protein sequence: CSVLLTANYGYTF.

CDR3 bases: TGTGCCAGCAGTTTGCAGGGGGCTTACACTGAAGCTTTCTTT. It is translated as CASSLQGAYTEAFF. The genes are TRBV27 and TRBJ1-1; 8 bases are shared with TRBD1. The length of the CDR3 is 14 residues. CDR1 and CDR2 from the germline V gene are MNHEY and SMNVEV (reference sequence). V was pared by 3 bases and J by 3 bases, with 3 bases of the junction left unmatched.

This clone was counted a single time. The chain joins TRBV19 to TRBJ1-5; D gene uncertain. This CDR3 has 15 amino acids. The V gene's germline CDR1 is LNHDA and CDR2 SQIVND (reference sequence). With 2 bases removed from V and 0 bases from J, the gap between germline ends came to 8 bases. The CDR3 region has the DNA TGTGCCAGTAGTATATCCCCTACTAGCAATCAGCCCCAGCATTTT. Translation gives CASSISPTSNQPQHF.

This chain connects TRBV9 to TRBJ2-7, with D possibly TRBD1 on 6 matching bases. The CDR3 length is 15 residues. Between the trimmed V and J ends, which lost 4 bases and 3 bases, there was a span of 17 bases. Germline lookup yields CDR1 SGDLS and CDR2 YYNGEE. The DNA of the CDR3 is TGTGCCAGCAGCCCACGTGGGGGCCCCAACTACGAGCAGTACTTC. Its translation: CASSPRGGPNYEQYF.

This clone has a single count. The J gene is TRBJ1-5, the V gene TRBV28; D remains ambiguous. Between the trimmed V and J ends, which lost 5 bases and 5 bases, there was a span of 7 bases. The CDR3 is 12 residues long. Germline V gene sequence: CDR1 MDHEN, CDR2 SYDVKM. CDR3 DNA: TGTGCCAGCAGTCAAGAGGATCAGCCCCAGCATTTT. Its protein is CASSQEDQPQHF.

The chain recombines TRBV28 with TRBJ2-1, with TRBD2 identical over 9 bases. The CDR3 is 12 residues long. Germline V gene data show CDR1 as MDHEN and CDR2 as SYDVKM. Trimming cost V 9 bases and J 7 bases; bases outside gene matches: 4. CDR3 sequence reads: CASVAGANEQFF. The CDR3, as DNA: TGTGCCAGTGTAGCGGGAGCGAATGAGCAGTTCTTC. Based on the CDR3 plus reference TRBV28 and TRBJ2-1, the full variable domain is DVKVTQSSRYLVKRTGEKVFLECVQDMDHENMFWYRQDPGLGLRLIYFSYDVKMKEKGDIPEGYSVSREKKERFSLILESASTNQTSMYLCASVAGANEQFFGPGTRLTVL.

The gene calls are TRBV10-3 and TRBJ1-2; TRBD1 is a possible D gene (5 bases). CDR3 length: 19 amino acids. CDR1 is ENHRY and CDR2 is SYGVKD in the germline V gene. Trimming shortened V by 3 bases and J by 0 bases, and 23 bases separated the two germline ends. Here the CDR3 reads CAISDWGRVGDSSNYGYTF. CDR3 in DNA: TGTGCCATCAGTGATTGGGGGAGGGTAGGAGACTCATCTAACTATGGCTACACCTTC.

The V and J genes are TRBV7-2 and TRBJ1-2; weak D call: TRBD1 (6 bases). Germline assignment: CDR1 SGHTA and CDR2 FQGNSA. V lost 5 bases, J lost 3 bases, and 13 bases lay in between. The CDR3 length is 14 residues. CDR3 residues: CASSLEPGDYGYTF. Written as DNA, the CDR3 is TGTGCCAGCAGCCTGGAACCAGGGGACTATGGCTACACCTTC.

This clone has only one observation. The chain carries TRBV19 and TRBJ1-3; the D gene is possibly TRBD1 (6 bases). Germline loops: CDR1 LNHDA, CDR2 SQIVND (reference sequence). There are 16 residues in the CDR3. V lost 6 bases and J lost 0, with 15 bases in between. The CDR3 reads CASRQGPKSSGNTIYF. CDR3 in DNA: TGTGCCAGTAGACAGGGTCCCAAGTCCTCTGGAAACACCATATATTTT. The entire variable domain, with the rest obtained from reference TRBV19 and TRBJ1-3, is as follows: DGGITQSPKYLFRKEGQNVTLSCEQNLNHDAMYWYRQDPGQGLRLIYYSQIVNDFQKGDIAEGYSVSREKKESFPLTVTSAQKNPTAFYLCASRQGPKSSGNTIYFGEGSWLTVV.

The J gene is TRBJ1-1, the V gene TRBV28; no clear D gene. Per germline, CDR1 MDHEN and CDR2 SYDVKM. V lost 3 bases to trimming and J lost 0 bases, with 5 bases between them. This CDR3 has 13 residues. The CDR3 DNA sequence: TGTGCCAGCAGTTTTGCAGTGAACACTGAAGCTTTCTTT. Protein: CASSFAVNTEAFF.

This clone was detected only once. DNA of the CDR3: TGCGCCAGCAGCCCGTCTAGCGGGAGAGCTATCACAGATACGCAGTATTTT. This encodes CASSPSSGRAITDTQYF. This chain links TRBV4-1 with TRBJ2-3; 10 nucleotides match TRBD2. J gave up 2 bases and V 4 bases, and 9 bases lay outside the gene matches. Germline CDR1 is MGHRA and CDR2 is YSYEKL. The CDR3 spans 17 residues.

The chain combines TRBV27 with TRBJ2-7, with TRBD2 as a possible D gene (6 bases). This CDR3 is built from 16 residues. In germline, CDR1 is MNHEY, CDR2 SMNVEV (reference sequence). Deletions cut 6 bases from V and 2 bases from J, with 20 bases between. CDR3 sequence: CASSDLRAGRTYEQYF. The CDR3 DNA is TGTGCCAGCAGCGACCTGAGAGCGGGTCGCACCTACGAGCAGTACTTC.